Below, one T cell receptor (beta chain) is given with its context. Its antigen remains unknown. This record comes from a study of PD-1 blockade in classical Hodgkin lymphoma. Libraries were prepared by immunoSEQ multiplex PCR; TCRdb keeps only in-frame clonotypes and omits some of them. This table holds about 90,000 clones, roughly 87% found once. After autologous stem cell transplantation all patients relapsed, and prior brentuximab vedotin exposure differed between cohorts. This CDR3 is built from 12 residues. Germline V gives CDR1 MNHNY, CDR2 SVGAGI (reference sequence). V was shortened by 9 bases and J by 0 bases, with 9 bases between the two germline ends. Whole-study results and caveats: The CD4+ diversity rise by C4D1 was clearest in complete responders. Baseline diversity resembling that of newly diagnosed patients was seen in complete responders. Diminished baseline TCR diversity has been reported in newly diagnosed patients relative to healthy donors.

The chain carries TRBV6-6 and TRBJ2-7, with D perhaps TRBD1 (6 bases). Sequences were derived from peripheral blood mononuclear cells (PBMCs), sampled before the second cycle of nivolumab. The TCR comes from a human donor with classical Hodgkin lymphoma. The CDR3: CASQGPSYEQYF. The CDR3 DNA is TGTGCCAGTCAGGGGCCCTCCTACGAGCAGTACTTC.